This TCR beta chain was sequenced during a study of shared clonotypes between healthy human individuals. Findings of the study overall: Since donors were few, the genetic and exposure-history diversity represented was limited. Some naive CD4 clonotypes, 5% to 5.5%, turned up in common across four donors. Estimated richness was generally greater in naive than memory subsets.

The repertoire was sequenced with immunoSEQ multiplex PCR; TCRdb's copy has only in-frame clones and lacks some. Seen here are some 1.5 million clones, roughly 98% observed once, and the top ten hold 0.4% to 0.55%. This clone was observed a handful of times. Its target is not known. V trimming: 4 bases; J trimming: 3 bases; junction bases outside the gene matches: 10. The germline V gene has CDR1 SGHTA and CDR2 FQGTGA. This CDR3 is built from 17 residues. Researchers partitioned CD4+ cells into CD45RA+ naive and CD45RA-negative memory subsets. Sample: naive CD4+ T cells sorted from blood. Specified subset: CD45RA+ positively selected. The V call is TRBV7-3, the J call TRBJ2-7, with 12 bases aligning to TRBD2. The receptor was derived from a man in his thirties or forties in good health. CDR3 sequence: CASSSTPSGRAGYEQYF. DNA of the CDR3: TGTGCCAGCAGCTCCACCCCTAGCGGGAGGGCGGGCTACGAGCAGTACTTC.